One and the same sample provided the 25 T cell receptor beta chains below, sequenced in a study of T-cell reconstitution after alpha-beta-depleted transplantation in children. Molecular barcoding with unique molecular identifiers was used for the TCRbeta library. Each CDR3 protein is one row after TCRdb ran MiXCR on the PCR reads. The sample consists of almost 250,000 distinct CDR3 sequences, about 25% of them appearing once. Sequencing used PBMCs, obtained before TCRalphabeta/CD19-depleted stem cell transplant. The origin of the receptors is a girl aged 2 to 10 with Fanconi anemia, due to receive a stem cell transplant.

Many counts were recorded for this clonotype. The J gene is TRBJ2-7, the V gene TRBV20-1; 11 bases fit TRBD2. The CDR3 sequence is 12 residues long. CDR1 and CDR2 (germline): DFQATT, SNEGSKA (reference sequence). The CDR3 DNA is TGCAGGGGACTAGCGGATTCCTACGAGCAGTACTTC. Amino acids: CRGLADSYEQYF.

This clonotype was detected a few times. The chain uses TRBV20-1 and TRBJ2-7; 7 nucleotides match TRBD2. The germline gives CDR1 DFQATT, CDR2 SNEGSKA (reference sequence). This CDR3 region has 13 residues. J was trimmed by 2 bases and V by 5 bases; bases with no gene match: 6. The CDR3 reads CSAGDYGAYEQYF. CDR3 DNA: TGCAGTGCTGGGGACTACGGGGCCTACGAGCAGTACTTC.

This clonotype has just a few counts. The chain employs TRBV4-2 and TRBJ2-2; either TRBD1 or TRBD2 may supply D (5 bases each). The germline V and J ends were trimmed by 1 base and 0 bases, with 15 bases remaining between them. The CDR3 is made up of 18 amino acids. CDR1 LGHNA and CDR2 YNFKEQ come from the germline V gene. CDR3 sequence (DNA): TGTGCCAGCAGCCAAGTAAATATGAGGGGCGCGAACACCGGGGAGCTGTTTTTT. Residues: CASSQVNMRGANTGELFF.

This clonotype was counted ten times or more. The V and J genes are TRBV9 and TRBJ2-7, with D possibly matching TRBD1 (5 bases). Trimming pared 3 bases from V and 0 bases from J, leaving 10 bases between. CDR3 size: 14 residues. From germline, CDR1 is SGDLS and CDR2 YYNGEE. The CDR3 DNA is TGTGCCAGCAGCGGGACACCTAGCTCCTACGAGCAGTACTTC. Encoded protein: CASSGTPSSYEQYF.

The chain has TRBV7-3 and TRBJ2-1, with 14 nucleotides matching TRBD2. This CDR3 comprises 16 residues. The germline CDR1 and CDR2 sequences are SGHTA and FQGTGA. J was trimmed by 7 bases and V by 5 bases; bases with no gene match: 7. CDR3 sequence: CASSPRLAGGRNEQFF. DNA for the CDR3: TGTGCCAGCAGCCCCCGACTAGCGGGGGGGCGGAATGAGCAGTTCTTC.

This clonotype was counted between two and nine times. The CDR3 is CASSQGRGLEGYEQYF. The CDR3 DNA follows: TGTGCCAGCAGCCAAGGAAGGGGGCTTGAGGGATACGAGCAGTACTTC. The chain is built from TRBV4-2 and TRBJ2-7; TRBD1 aligns across 7 bases. CDR1 is LGHNA and CDR2 is YNFKEQ in the germline V gene. V dropped 1 base and J dropped 4; count of bases not matched to a gene: 10. The CDR3 is 16 amino acids.

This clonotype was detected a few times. In DNA, the CDR3 is TGTGCCAGCAGCCAATCATTATTAGCGGGAGGTCCGGATAATGAGCAGTTCTTC. This encodes CASSQSLLAGGPDNEQFF. The chain joins TRBV3-1 to TRBJ2-1, with 10 bases lining up with TRBD2. J was trimmed by 7 bases and V by 2 bases; bases with no gene match: 14. The CDR3 has 18 residues. CDR1 and CDR2 (germline): LGHDT, YNNKEL (reference sequence).

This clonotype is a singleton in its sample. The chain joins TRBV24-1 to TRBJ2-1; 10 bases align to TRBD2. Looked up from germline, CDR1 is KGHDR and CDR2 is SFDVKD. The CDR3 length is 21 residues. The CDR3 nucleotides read TGTGGCGCCAGTGATTTAAGGTCCGAGGCTAGCGGGAGTCGCTCCTACAATGAGCAGTTCTTC. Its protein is CGASDLRSEASGSRSYNEQFF.

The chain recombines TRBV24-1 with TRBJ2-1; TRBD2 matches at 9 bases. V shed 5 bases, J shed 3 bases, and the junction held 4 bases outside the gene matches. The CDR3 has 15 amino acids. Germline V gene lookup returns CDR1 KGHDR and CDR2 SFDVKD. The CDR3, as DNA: TGTGCCACCAGTGTAGCGGGGGTAGGCTACAATGAGCAGTTCTTC. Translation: CATSVAGVGYNEQFF.

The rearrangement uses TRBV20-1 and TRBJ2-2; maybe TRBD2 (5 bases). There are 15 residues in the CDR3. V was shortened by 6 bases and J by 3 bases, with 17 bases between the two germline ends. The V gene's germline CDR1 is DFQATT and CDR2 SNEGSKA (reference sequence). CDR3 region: CSAPEEAVDTGELFF. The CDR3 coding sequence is TGCAGTGCCCCTGAGGAGGCCGTGGACACCGGGGAGCTGTTTTTT.

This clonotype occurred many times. DNA for the CDR3: TGTGCCAGCAGACCGACTAGCGGGGGCTCCTACAATGAGCAGTTCTTC. It is translated as CASRPTSGGSYNEQFF. The V call is TRBV12-3 or TRBV12-4, the J call TRBJ2-1; 12 bases line up with TRBD2. The V gene end was trimmed by 6 bases and the J gene end by 0 bases; junction bases not matched to a gene: 3. The CDR3 is 16 amino acids.

Here the CDR3 DNA reads TGCAGTGCCATGATACTAGCTTTCCCAGATACGCAGTATTTT. Translating it yields CSAMILAFPDTQYF. The chain is built from TRBV20-1 and TRBJ2-3; D may be TRBD2 (6 bases). The ends were cut back, 6 bases at V and 4 bases at J, with 17 bases in the middle. CDR1 is DFQATT, CDR2 SNEGSKA, per germline (reference sequence). This CDR3 has 14 residues.

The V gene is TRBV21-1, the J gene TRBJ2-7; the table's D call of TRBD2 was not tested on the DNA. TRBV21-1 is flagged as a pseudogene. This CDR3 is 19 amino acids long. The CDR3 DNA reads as TGTGCCAGCAGCAAAGCGCCCGATCCCACTAGCGGGGAAGCCTACGAGCAGTACTTC. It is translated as CASSKAPDPTSGEAYEQYF.

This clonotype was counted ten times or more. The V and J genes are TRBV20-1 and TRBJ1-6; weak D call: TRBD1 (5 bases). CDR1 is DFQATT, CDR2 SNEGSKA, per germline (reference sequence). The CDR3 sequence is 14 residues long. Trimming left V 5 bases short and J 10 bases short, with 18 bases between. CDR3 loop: CSALDPTRGSPLHF. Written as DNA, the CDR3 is TGCAGTGCTTTGGACCCCACCCGGGGGTCACCCCTCCACTTT.

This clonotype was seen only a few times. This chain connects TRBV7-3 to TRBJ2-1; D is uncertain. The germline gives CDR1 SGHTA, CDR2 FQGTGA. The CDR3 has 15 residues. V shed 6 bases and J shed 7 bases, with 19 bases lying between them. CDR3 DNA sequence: TGTGCCAGCAGTCCATTGGCCACTACGAGGAATGAGCAGTTCTTC. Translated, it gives CASSPLATTRNEQFF.

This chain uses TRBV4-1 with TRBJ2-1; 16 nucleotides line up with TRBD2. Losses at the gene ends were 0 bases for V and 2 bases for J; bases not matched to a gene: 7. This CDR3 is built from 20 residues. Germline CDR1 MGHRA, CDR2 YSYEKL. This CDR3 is CASSQDQGLAGGITYNEQFF. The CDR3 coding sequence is TGCGCCAGCAGCCAAGACCAGGGACTAGCGGGGGGGATTACCTACAATGAGCAGTTCTTC.

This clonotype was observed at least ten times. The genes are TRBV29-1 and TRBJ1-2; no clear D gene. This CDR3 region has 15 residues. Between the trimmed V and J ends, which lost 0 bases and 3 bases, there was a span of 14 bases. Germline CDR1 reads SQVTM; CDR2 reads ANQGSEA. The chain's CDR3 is CSVEDGSSGYYGYTF. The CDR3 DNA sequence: TGCAGCGTTGAAGACGGCTCCTCCGGCTACTATGGCTACACCTTC. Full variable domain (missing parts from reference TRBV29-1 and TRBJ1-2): SAVISQKPSRDICQRGTSLTIQCQVDSQVTMMFWYRQQPGQSLTLIATANQGSEATYESGFVIDKFPISRPNLTFSTLTVSNMSPEDSSIYLCSVEDGSSGYYGYTFGSGTRLTVV.

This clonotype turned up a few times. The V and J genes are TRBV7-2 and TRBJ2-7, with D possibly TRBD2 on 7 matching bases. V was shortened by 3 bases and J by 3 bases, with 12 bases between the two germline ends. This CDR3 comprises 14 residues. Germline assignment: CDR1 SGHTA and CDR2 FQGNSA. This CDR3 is CASSFGGRNYEQYF. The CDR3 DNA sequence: TGTGCCAGCAGCTTCGGGGGGCGAAACTACGAGCAGTACTTC.

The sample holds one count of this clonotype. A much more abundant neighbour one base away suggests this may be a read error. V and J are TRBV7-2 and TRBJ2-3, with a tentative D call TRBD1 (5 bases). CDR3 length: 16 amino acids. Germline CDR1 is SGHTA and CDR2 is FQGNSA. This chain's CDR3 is CAGSSFLGRSTDTQYF. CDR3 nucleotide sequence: TGTGCCGGCAGCTCCTTCCTGGGGCGGAGCACAGATACGCAGTATTTT.

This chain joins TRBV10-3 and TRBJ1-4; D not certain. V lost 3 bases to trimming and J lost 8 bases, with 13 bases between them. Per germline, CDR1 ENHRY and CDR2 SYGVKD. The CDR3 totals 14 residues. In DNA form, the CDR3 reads TGTGCCATCAGTGAACTTTGGACGGGGGAAAAACTGTTTTTT. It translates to CAISELWTGEKLFF.

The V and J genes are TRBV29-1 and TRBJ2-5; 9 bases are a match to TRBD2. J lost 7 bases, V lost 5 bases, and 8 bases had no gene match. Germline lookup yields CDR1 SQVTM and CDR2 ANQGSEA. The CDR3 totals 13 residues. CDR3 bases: TGCAGCGTTCGTGGCGGGGGGGCTGGGACCCAGTACTTC. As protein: CSVRGGGAGTQYF. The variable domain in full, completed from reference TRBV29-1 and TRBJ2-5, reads SAVISQKPSRDICQRGTSLTIQCQVDSQVTMMFWYRQQPGQSLTLIATANQGSEATYESGFVIDKFPISRPNLTFSTLTVSNMSPEDSSIYLCSVRGGGAGTQYFGPGTRLLVL.

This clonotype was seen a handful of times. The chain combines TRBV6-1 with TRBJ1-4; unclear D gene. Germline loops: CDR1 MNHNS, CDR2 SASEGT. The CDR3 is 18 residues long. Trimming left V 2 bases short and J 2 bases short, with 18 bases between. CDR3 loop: CASSERTGFLATNEKLFF. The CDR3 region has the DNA TGTGCCAGCAGTGAAAGGACTGGGTTTTTGGCGACTAATGAAAAACTGTTTTTT.

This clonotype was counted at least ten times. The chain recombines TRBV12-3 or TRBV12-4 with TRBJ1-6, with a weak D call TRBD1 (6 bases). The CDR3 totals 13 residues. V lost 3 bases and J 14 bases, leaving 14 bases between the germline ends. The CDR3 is CASSFNPGATLHF. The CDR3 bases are TGTGCCAGCAGTTTCAACCCAGGGGCCACCCTCCACTTT.

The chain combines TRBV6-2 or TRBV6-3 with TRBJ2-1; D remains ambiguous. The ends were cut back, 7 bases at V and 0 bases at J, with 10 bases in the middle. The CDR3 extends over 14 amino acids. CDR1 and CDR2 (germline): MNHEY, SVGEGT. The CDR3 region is CASIGLSSYNEQFF. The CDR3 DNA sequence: TGTGCCAGCATCGGCCTGAGCTCCTACAATGAGCAGTTCTTC.

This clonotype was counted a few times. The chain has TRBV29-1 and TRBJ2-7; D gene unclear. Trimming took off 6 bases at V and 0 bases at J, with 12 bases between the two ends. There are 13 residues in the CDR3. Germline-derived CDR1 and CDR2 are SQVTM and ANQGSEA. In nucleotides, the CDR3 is TGCAGCGTCCCGGGTCCCATCTCCTACGAGCAGTACTTC. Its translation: CSVPGPISYEQYF.